The 6 T cell receptor beta chains in this list originate from one sample, sequenced in a study of shared clonotypes between healthy human individuals (dated by TCRdb to between 2020 and 2021). The method behind the library was the immunoSEQ multiplex PCR assay. TCRdb retrieved this table from immuneACCESS and kept in-frame rearrangements only. Not all clones are present; in checked studies, unresolved V genes account for under half, and no reason is known for the remainder. A total of roughly 2.5 million clones appear in this sample, 85% to 95% of them only once. The ten largest make up under 0.15% of the sample. Sample: naive CD4+ T cells sorted from blood. This specimen's cell subset or site label, per the study, means: CD45RA+ positively selected. These receptors were taken from a man between 18 and 29 years old in good health.

This chain connects TRBV10-3 to TRBJ1-4, with TRBD1 matching 7 bases. Germline loops: CDR1 ENHRY, CDR2 SYGVKD. The trim removed 4 bases at V and 5 bases at J, leaving 7 bases unmatched. CDR3 length equals 15 residues. As DNA, the CDR3 is TGTGCCATCAGTGCCCCCGGGACAGAGAATGAAAAACTGTTTTTT. It codes for CAISAPGTENEKLFF.

This chain joins TRBV5-1 and TRBJ2-3; D tentatively fits TRBD1 or TRBD2 (6 bases each). This CDR3 is built from 14 residues. Germline loops: CDR1 SGHRS, CDR2 YFSETQ. V was shortened by 7 bases and J by 0 bases, with 12 bases between the two germline ends. Here the CDR3 DNA reads TGCGCCAGCGGGGGGACACCTAGCACAGATACGCAGTATTTT. This translates into CASGGTPSTDTQYF.

V is TRBV9 and J is TRBJ2-7; D is uncertain. Looked up from germline, CDR1 is SGDLS and CDR2 is YYNGEE. This CDR3 has 14 residues. V was clipped by 0 bases and J by 0 bases, with 7 bases between them. CDR3 sequence reads: CASSVGAVSYEQYF. The CDR3 region has the DNA TGTGCCAGCAGCGTAGGCGCGGTCTCCTACGAGCAGTACTTC.

The chain is built from TRBV10-3 and TRBJ2-1; D is perhaps TRBD2 (7 bases). V was pared by 8 bases and J by 8 bases, with 19 bases between. The CDR3 is 14 residues long. CDR1 and CDR2 (germline): ENHRY, SYGVKD. This CDR3 reads CAIEGGEGRDEQFF. Here the CDR3 DNA reads TGTGCCATCGAAGGGGGGGAGGGCCGCGATGAGCAGTTCTTC.

This clone showed up just once. Other DNA sequences in the same sample also yield this CDR3. The chain has TRBV15 and TRBJ1-3; tentatively, D is TRBD1 (6 bases). Germline V gives CDR1 LNHNV, CDR2 YYDKDF (reference sequence). The CDR3 spans 14 residues. Between the trimmed V and J ends, which lost 2 bases and 1 base, there was a span of 6 bases. The CDR3 loop is CATSRQGSGNTIYF. CDR3 DNA sequence: TGTGCCACCAGCAGACAGGGGTCTGGAAACACCATATATTTT.

CDR3 amino acids: CASSPAGTSLGGELFF. CDR3 DNA: TGTGCCAGCAGCCCTGCCGGGACTAGTCTCGGGGGGGAGCTGTTTTTT. This chain uses TRBV5-4 with TRBJ2-2; 8 nucleotides align to TRBD2. V lost 4 bases and J lost 8; bases outside the gene matches: 13. Germline loops: CDR1 SGHNT, CDR2 YYREEE (reference sequence). This CDR3 has 16 amino acids.